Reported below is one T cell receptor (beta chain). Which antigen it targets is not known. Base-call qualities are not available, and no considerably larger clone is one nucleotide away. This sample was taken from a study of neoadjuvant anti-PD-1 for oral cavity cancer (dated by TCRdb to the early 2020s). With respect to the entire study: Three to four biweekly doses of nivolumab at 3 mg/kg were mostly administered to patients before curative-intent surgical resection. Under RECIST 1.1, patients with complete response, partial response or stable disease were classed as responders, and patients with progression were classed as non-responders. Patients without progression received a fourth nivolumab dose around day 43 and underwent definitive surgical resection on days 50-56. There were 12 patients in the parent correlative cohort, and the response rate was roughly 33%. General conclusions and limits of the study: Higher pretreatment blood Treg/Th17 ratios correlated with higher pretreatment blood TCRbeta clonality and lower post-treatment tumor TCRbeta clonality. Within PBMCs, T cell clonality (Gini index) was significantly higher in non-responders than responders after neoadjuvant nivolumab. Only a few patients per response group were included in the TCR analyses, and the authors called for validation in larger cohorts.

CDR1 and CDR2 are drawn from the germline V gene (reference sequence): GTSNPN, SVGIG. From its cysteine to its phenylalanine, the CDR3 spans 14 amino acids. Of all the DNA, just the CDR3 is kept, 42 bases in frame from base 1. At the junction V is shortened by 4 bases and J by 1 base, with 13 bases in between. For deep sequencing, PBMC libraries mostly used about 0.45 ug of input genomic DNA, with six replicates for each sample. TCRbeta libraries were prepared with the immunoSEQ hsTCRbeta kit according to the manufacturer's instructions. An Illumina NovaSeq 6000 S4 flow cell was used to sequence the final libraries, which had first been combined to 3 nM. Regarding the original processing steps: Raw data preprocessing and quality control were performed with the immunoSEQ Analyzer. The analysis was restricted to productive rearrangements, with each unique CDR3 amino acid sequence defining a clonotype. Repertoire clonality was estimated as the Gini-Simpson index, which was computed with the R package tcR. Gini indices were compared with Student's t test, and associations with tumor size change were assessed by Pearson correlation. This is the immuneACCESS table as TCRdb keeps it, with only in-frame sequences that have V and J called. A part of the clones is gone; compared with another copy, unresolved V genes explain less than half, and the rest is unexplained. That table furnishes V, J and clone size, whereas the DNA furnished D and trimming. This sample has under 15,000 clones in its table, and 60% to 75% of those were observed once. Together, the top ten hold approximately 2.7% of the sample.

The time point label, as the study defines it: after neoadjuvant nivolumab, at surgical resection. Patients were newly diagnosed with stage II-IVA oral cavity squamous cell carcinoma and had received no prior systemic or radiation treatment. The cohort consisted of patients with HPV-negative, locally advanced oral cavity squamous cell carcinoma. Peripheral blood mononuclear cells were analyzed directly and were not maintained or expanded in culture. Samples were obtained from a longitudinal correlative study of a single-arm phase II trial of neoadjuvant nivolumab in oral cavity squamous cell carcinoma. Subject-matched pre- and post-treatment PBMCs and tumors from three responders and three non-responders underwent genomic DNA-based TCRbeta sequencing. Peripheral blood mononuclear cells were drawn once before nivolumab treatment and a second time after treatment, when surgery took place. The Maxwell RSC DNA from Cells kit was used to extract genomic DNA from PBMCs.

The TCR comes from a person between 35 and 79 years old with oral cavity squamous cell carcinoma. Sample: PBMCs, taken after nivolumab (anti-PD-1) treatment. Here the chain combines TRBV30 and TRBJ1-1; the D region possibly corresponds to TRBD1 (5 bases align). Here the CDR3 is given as CAWIPMGTNTEAFF. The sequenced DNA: TGTGCCTGGATCCCTATGGGGACGAACACTGAAGCTTTCTTT.